The present T cell receptor beta chain was sequenced within a study of post-analysis software for immune sequencing data (dated by TCRdb to 2014 to 2015). About the full investigation: The recorded disease courses included relapsing-remitting, secondary progressive and progressive-relapsing multiple sclerosis, and some patients had no subtype annotation. The patient repertoires were set against approximately 10 previously published healthy control repertoires from donors whose ages ranged from 6 to 25 years. A subset of samples was prepared in parallel using single-end sample barcoding, then pooled and co-amplified after Illumina adapter ligation. The paper's findings and limits, for the study overall: The control group was slightly older than the multiple sclerosis patient group. When samples were clustered directly using the F measure, samples prepared in the same batch co-clustered strongly, which prompted a batch-effect correction. Patients showed significantly higher frequencies than controls for 4 or 5 TRBV segments, among them TRBV5-6, TRBV5-1 and TRBV20-1. Compared with controls, multiple sclerosis patients had significantly lower normalized Chao1 diversity, a finding suggesting substantial peripheral T-cell clonal expansion.

The library was made by PCR. TCRdb lists the instrument as Illumina HiSeq 2500. To reduce PCR and sequencing biases, unique molecular identifiers were incorporated into the TCR beta cDNA libraries. Approximately 500,000 cDNA molecules were obtained per 1 to 10 million input T cells, so each molecule approximated one T cell. The patient libraries were prepared and sequenced with the same protocol used for the earlier healthy control dataset. Samples belonging to the same batch were prepared together, multiplexed and sequenced on a shared HiSeq lane. The published analysis was carried out like this. MIGEC handled the raw barcoded reads, throwing out single-read molecular identifier groups before consensus assembly and CDR3 extraction. Clonotype tables were post-analysed with VDJtools, normalizing diversity by down-sampling all datasets to the smallest sample size. In repertoire overlap clustering, CDR3 amino acid sequences, but not nucleotide sequences, were matched to correct batch-related cross-sample contamination. TCRdb took the public reads, trimmed them with fastp at Q25, ran MiXCR for clone calling and kept in-frame beta chains. All rows with the same CDR3 protein become a single entry with the most common DNA and genes. The V and J calls, along with clone size, are taken from TCRdb and not from the paper's own processing. In all, the sample holds about 810,000 distinct CDR3 sequences, and about 53% of those were seen once. The leading ten clones occupy over 4% of the sample.

The germline V gene (reference sequence) specifies DFQATT as CDR1 and SNEGSKA as CDR2. The cysteine opens and the phenylalanine closes a CDR3 of 14 amino acids. Of all the DNA, just the CDR3 is kept, 42 bases in frame from base 1. The germline V and J ends show losses of 3 bases and 0 bases respectively, and no gene match explains 1 base of the junction. There are a few counts of this clonotype. The antigen it recognizes is unknown. Base qualities are not provided; no much larger clone lies one nucleotide away. TCR beta repertoires were profiled from peripheral blood of roughly twelve young patients with multiple sclerosis to demonstrate the VDJtools post-analysis software. Multiple sclerosis patients were children and adolescents aged 6 to 15 years.

The specimen sequenced was blood. The chain links TRBV20-1 with TRBJ2-1, and TRBD2 aligns with 8 junction nucleotides. The sequence came from a girl aged 5 to 17 with multiple sclerosis. At the DNA level, the sequence is TGCAGTGCTAGTGGGACTAGCTCCTACAATGAGCAGTTCTTC. This encodes CSASGTSSYNEQFF.